This TCR beta chain emerged from a study of T-cell memory formation after mild COVID-19. This clonotype was counted only a few times. Germline V gene data show CDR1 as MGHDK and CDR2 as SYGVNS. Trimming left V 4 bases short and J 3 bases short, with 12 bases between. The length of the CDR3 is 14 residues. Via MiXCR, TCRdb re-called the 5' RACE reads, giving one row per CDR3 protein. The sample shows under 300,000 distinct CDR3 sequences, roughly 8.2% of them seen only once. The receptor was derived from a man in his late teens or twenties who had mild COVID-19 (a few samples of this study predate the infection). Cell type and time point are not known. The rearrangement uses TRBV25-1 and TRBJ1-1; TRBD1 is a possible D gene (6 bases). The sequenced material came from PBMCs or a T cell subset sorted from them (not recorded which). DNA for the CDR3: TGTGCCAGCAGTGTGGGGGCAGCGGACACTGAAGCTTTCTTT. It is translated as CASSVGAADTEAFF.